This T cell receptor (beta chain) was identified in a study of blood T cell repertoires in COVID-19. Produced via immunoSEQ multiplex PCR; TCRdb's table is partial and in-frame only. The sample lists 200,000 to 250,000 clones; approximately 84% were seen once. This CDR3 region has 14 residues. The V and J ends lost 2 bases and 4 bases, in that order; junction bases with no gene match: 3. CDR1 and CDR2 (germline): KGHSH, LQKENI. This sequence was found in a man aged 45 to 65 who had recovered from COVID-19. Sequenced input: peripheral blood. This chain connects TRBV18 to TRBJ2-5; 8 nucleotides match TRBD2. For the CDR3, the DNA is TGTGCCAGCTCACCAAAGGCGGGAGGAGAGACCCAGTACTTC. It yields the protein CASSPKAGGETQYF. Full variable domain (missing parts from reference TRBV18 and TRBJ2-5): NAGVMQNPRHLVRRRGQEARLRCSPMKGHSHVYWYRQLPEEGLKFMVYLQKENIIDESGMPKERFSAEFPKEGPSILRIQQVVRGDSAAYFCASSPKAGGETQYFGPGTRLLVL.